The source of this T cell receptor (beta chain) is a study of T cell responses to AZD1222 COVID-19 vaccine. Whole-study results and caveats: A mostly white British donor set with more females was recruited, and clonal diversity was possibly underestimated. Sampled repertoires all dated from after the peak T cell response.

V was clipped by 3 bases and J by 8 bases, with 7 bases between them. The CDR3 contains 11 residues. From germline, CDR1 is SNHLY and CDR2 FYNNEI. In regard to this clone: The antigen remains undetermined. This CDR3 is missing its conserved last phenylalanine or tryptophan, likely due to a read error.

The repertoire was sequenced with immunoSEQ multiplex PCR; TCRdb's copy has only in-frame clones and lacks some. The sample consists of some 120,000 clones, 80% to 90% of them appearing once. The chain links TRBV2 to TRBJ1-1, with unresolved D. The sequencing here drew on peripheral blood, taken on day 0 of AZD1222 vaccination. The TCR comes from an adult in good health. As DNA, the CDR3 is TGTGCCAGCAGTGACATCTGGGAAGCTTTCCTT. Amino acids: CASSDIWEAFL.